This T cell receptor beta chain was sequenced in a study of early T cells in non-severe SARS-CoV-2 infection. Study-level information: Sequencing targeted bulk RNA from unsorted whole blood, leaving chains unpaired.

CDR3 length: 15 residues. J lost 6 bases, V lost 6 bases, and 8 bases had no gene match. Germline CDR1 reads MNHEY; CDR2 reads SMNVEV (reference sequence). The protocol attached unique molecular identifiers to individual cDNA molecules. In TCRdb, the 5' RACE reads were re-called with MiXCR into one record per CDR3 protein. Among around 70,000 distinct CDR3 sequences, 10% were seen once, and the ten largest hold about 14%. Sequenced here: whole blood, sampled at baseline. J is TRBJ2-1 and V is TRBV27; 10 nucleotides agree with TRBD2. This TCR came from an adult who was a healthcare worker with PCR-confirmed SARS-CoV-2 infection or an uninfected control (not recorded which). CDR3 amino acids: CASSVLAGVSNEQFF. The CDR3 nucleotides are TGTGCCAGCAGCGTCCTAGCGGGAGTAAGCAATGAGCAGTTCTTC.